This T cell receptor (beta chain) was sequenced during a study of blood T cell repertoires in COVID-19. Whole-study context: Both acute and convalescent COVID-19 samples were obtained from the United States, Italy and Spain. PBMCs, B-cell-depleted T cells, or T cells were the source of the cDNA or gDNA that made up the material.

A Seattle source enrolled patients during active infection and followed them longitudinally. The CDR3 loop spans 14 amino acids. Germline CDR1 is LGHDT and CDR2 is YNNKEL (reference sequence). The V gene lost 4 bases and the J gene lost 0 bases, with 6 bases spanning the gap. To note about this clone: This CDR3 is also generated by other DNA sequences in the sample.

Sequencing used immunoSEQ multiplex PCR; TCRdb keeps in-frame clones, though not all of them. The data hold a few hundred thousand clones, with 85% to 90% observed a single time. J is TRBJ1-4 and V is TRBV3-1 (or the pseudogene TRBV3-2); D might be TRBD1 (5 bases). Sequences were obtained from peripheral blood. This receptor was identified in an older woman with COVID-19, enrolled during active disease. This CDR3 reads CASSPTATNEKLFF. The CDR3 region has the DNA TGTGCCAGCAGCCCGACAGCAACTAATGAAAAACTGTTTTTT.